Here is one T cell receptor beta chain with its context. The entry originates in a study of shared clonotypes between healthy human individuals. Every unsorted PBMC PCR replicate was loaded with about 320 ng DNA, around 30,000 T cell genomes. Sequencing on ten immunoSEQ deep assay plates was performed for unsorted PBMC DNA. Per the original methods: Junction-only sequences without quality scores were provided by ImmunoSEQ, so filtering was different. Assay used: immunoSEQ multiplex PCR; TCRdb lists only in-frame clones, some missing. For V, J and clone size, that table is used; D and trimming come from the DNA. The sample includes about half a million clones, more than 75% seen only once; the top ten take less than 15%. Germline CDR1 MDHEN, CDR2 SYDVKM. Trimming removed 6 bases at V and 8 bases at J, with 14 bases between. This CDR3 region has 14 residues. All donors were healthy HIV-negative adults lacking recent acute infections or vaccinations.

The chain joins TRBV28 to TRBJ1-6, with a possible D match to TRBD1 (6 bases). The sample taken for sequencing was PBMCs. The sequence was collected from a woman in her forties in good health. Some clones in this sample may be carry-over from other donors' samples. This chain's CDR3 is CASSPHRDDSPLHF. CDR3 coding DNA: TGTGCCAGCAGCCCTCACAGGGACGATTCACCCCTCCACTTT. Complete variable domain (other parts from reference TRBV28 and TRBJ1-6): DVKVTQSSRYLVKRTGEKVFLECVQDMDHENMFWYRQDPGLGLRLIYFSYDVKMKEKGDIPEGYSVSREKKERFSLILESASTNQTSMYLCASSPHRDDSPLHFGNGTRLTVT.